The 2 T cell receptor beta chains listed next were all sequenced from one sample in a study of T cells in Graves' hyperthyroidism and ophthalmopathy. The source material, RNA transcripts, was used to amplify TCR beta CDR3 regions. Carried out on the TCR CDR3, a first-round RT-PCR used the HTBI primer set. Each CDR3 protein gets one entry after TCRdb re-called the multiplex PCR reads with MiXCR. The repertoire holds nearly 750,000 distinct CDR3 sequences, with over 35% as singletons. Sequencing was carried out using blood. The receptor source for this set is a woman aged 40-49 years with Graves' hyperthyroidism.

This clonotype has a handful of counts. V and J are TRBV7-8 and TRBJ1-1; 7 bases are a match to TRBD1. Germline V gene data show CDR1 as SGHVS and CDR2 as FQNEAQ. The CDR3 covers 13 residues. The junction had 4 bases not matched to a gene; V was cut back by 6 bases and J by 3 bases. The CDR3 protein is CASRLTGYTEAFF. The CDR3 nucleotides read TGTGCCAGCAGGCTGACAGGGTACACTGAAGCTTTCTTT.

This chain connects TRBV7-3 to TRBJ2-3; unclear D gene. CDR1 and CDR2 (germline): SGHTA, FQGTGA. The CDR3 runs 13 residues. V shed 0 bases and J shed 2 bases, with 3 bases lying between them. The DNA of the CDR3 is TGTGCCAGCAGCTTAACCTACACAGATACGCAGTATTTT. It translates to CASSLTYTDTQYF.